The 12 T cell receptor beta chains below come from one sample, sequenced in a study of T cell responses to AZD1222 COVID-19 vaccine. Assay: immunoSEQ multiplex PCR; the TCRdb copy retains only in-frame clones and omits some. There are about 150,000 clones in the sample; roughly 90% occur only once, and 3.5% to 4.5% lies in the top ten. The sample consisted of peripheral blood, taken on day 0 of AZD1222 vaccination. These receptors all come from an adult in good health.

The J gene is TRBJ2-2, the V gene TRBV5-4, with a weak D call TRBD1 (6 bases). Trimming left V 0 bases short and J 7 bases short, with 10 bases between. Per the germline V gene, CDR1 is SGHNT and CDR2 is YYREEE (reference sequence). The CDR3 runs 14 residues. In DNA form, the CDR3 reads TGTGCCAGCAGCTTGGAGGCAGGGGACGGGGAGCTGTTTTTT. Translating gives CASSLEAGDGELFF.

The V gene is TRBV19, the J gene TRBJ1-6; a possible D gene is TRBD1 (5 bases). The CDR3 has 16 amino acids. Germline V gene data show CDR1 as LNHDA and CDR2 as SQIVND (reference sequence). Trimming took off 9 bases at V and 0 bases at J, with 15 bases between the two ends. The chain's CDR3 is CASSRESGSYNSPLHF. CDR3 bases: TGTGCCAGCAGCAGGGAGTCGGGCTCCTATAATTCACCCCTCCACTTT.

The genes are TRBV7-3 and TRBJ1-4; D is ambiguous. The CDR3 is 13 amino acids. Looked up from germline, CDR1 is SGHTA and CDR2 is FQGTGA. V was pared by 5 bases and J by 8 bases, with 12 bases between. The CDR3 reads CASSRTNREKLFF. The CDR3 DNA reads TGTGCCAGCAGCCGGACGAACAGAGAAAAACTGTTTTTT.

This clone was seen only once. The rearrangement uses TRBV28 and TRBJ1-4, with D unclear. Germline V gene sequence: CDR1 MDHEN, CDR2 SYDVKM. The CDR3 runs 13 residues. With 7 bases removed from V and 8 bases from J, the gap between germline ends came to 14 bases. The CDR3 is CASTPSGYEKLFF. The DNA of the CDR3 is TGTGCCAGCACCCCTTCGGGGTACGAAAAACTGTTTTTT.

This clone has only a few counts. V usage is TRBV7-9 and J usage is TRBJ1-2; 8 bases match TRBD1. Trimming cost V 5 bases and J 8 bases; bases outside gene matches: 7. There are 13 residues in the CDR3. Germline values: CDR1 SEHNR, CDR2 FQNEAQ (reference sequence). The CDR3 DNA sequence: TGTGCCAGCAGCGTTACGACAGGGGACGGCTACACCTTC. Residues: CASSVTTGDGYTF.

The chain is built from TRBV9 and TRBJ2-7; D possibly uses TRBD1 or TRBD2 (6 bases each). V was clipped by 0 bases and J by 6 bases, with 19 bases between them. CDR1 and CDR2 from the germline V gene are SGDLS and YYNGEE. CDR3 length: 16 amino acids. The CDR3 here is CASSVAPRGGQSEQYF. DNA of the CDR3: TGTGCCAGCAGCGTAGCTCCTCGTGGGGGGCAAAGCGAGCAGTACTTC.

The rearrangement joins TRBV5-1 to TRBJ2-3; TRBD2 matches 12 bases. CDR1 is SGHRS, CDR2 YFSETQ, per germline. J was trimmed by 4 bases and V by 3 bases; bases with no gene match: 6. This CDR3 comprises 16 residues. The CDR3 loop reads CASSSALAGGSDTQYF. The CDR3 coding sequence is TGCGCCAGCAGCTCCGCACTAGCGGGAGGATCAGATACGCAGTATTTT.

This chain links TRBV5-1 with TRBJ2-2; 9 bases match TRBD2. V lost 4 bases and J lost 1; bases outside the gene matches: 2. This CDR3 contains 15 residues. Germline values: CDR1 SGHRS, CDR2 YFSETQ. The chain's CDR3 is CASSPTSGNTGELFF. For the CDR3, the DNA is TGCGCCAGCAGCCCGACTAGCGGGAACACCGGGGAGCTGTTTTTT.

This clone was observed once. The gene calls are TRBV30 and TRBJ2-7; D may match TRBD1 or TRBD2 (6 bases each). Germline lookup yields CDR1 GTSNPN and CDR2 SVGIG (reference sequence). This CDR3 comprises 11 residues. The V end lost 8 bases, the J end lost 2 bases, and 10 bases lay between the germline ends. This chain's CDR3 is CAGGGTYEQYF. The CDR3 DNA reads as TGTGCCGGAGGGGGGACCTACGAGCAGTACTTC.

The CDR3 region has the DNA TGTGCCAGCAGTTTACCCGACAGGGGTTATACGAACACTGAAGCTTTCTTT. It codes for CASSLPDRGYTNTEAFF. The rearrangement uses TRBV28 and TRBJ1-1; 8 bases agree with TRBD1. The CDR3 totals 17 residues. Per germline, CDR1 MDHEN and CDR2 SYDVKM. Trimming removed 2 bases from V and 1 base from J; junction bases left unmatched: 9.

There are a few counts of this clone. CDR3 protein: CATESYRAGGYTF. The CDR3 DNA follows: TGTGCCACCGAATCGTACAGGGCCGGTGGCTACACCTTC. The J gene is TRBJ1-2, the V gene TRBV9, with TRBD1 as a possible D gene (6 bases). The CDR3 is 13 residues long. The germline CDR1 and CDR2 sequences are SGDLS and YYNGEE. V lost 9 bases, J lost 7 bases, and 19 bases lay in between.

The chain combines TRBV19 with TRBJ2-1; 13 positions match TRBD2. J lost 5 bases, V lost 4 bases, and 8 bases had no gene match. In germline, CDR1 is LNHDA, CDR2 SQIVND (reference sequence). This CDR3 has 17 amino acids. The CDR3 sequence: CASSSTSGRAQHNEQFF. In nucleotides, the CDR3 is TGTGCCAGTAGTAGTACTAGCGGGAGGGCGCAGCACAATGAGCAGTTCTTC.